This TCR beta chain was sequenced for a study of ipilimumab plus nivolumab after autologous stem cell transplantation. Across the study: The myeloma group: high-risk transplant-naive, or relapse within 3 years after first autologous transplant.

Germline V lookup: CDR1 SGHRS, CDR2 YFSETQ. Germline trimming cut 3 bases from V and 5 bases from J; bases unmatched to any gene: 6. This CDR3 spans 14 amino acids. Starting 14 to 28 days after autologous transplant, ipilimumab 1 mg/kg was given. Dosing: nivolumab 3 mg/kg IV, weeks 1, 4, 7, 10, then every two weeks to week 26. Repertoires were generated with immunoSEQ multiplex PCR, while TCRdb's copy carries only in-frame clones and drops some. The sample consists of around 45,000 clones, 70% to 90% of them appearing once. The sample consisted of PBMCs, taken in a trial of ipilimumab plus nivolumab as post-transplant consolidation. This clonotype originated in a male donor with multiple myeloma. The J gene is TRBJ2-5, the V gene TRBV5-1; 8 bases are a match to TRBD1. The DNA of the CDR3 is TGCGCCAGCAGCTCGCAACAGGGGGTCGAGACCCAGTACTTC. Protein: CASSSQQGVETQYF.